This TCR beta chain appears in the sequencing data of a study of blood T cell repertoires in COVID-19. Across the study: Cohort 3 donors were reported recovered after two negative PCRs, clearance, or symptom resolution.

Germline CDR1 SGHRS, CDR2 YFSETQ. The CDR3 length is 13 residues. V lost 3 bases to trimming and J lost 2 bases, with 7 bases between them. Enrolled through a virtual design, the participants were between roughly 18 and 95 years of age and came from some 26 US areas. Donors were grouped by their self-reported clinical history. In the original analysis: Amplification of reference gene primers was used by the study to estimate nucleated cell counts. TCRdb's table, derived via immunoSEQ multiplex PCR, lists solely in-frame clones and lacks some. From that table come the V and J calls and clone size; the DNA was used to work out D and trimming. The repertoire has over 250,000 clones, 85% to 90% of them found once; the top ten carry over 2%.

Material for sequencing was PBMCs or T cells enriched from blood (not recorded which). The chain has TRBV5-1 and TRBJ2-3; D is uncertain. This TCR was sampled from a woman in her fifties or sixties in a cohort exposed to, infected with or recovered from COVID-19 (not recorded which). CDR3 residues: CASSSQDTDTQYF. CDR3 in DNA: TGCGCCAGCAGCTCCCAGGACACAGATACGCAGTATTTT.